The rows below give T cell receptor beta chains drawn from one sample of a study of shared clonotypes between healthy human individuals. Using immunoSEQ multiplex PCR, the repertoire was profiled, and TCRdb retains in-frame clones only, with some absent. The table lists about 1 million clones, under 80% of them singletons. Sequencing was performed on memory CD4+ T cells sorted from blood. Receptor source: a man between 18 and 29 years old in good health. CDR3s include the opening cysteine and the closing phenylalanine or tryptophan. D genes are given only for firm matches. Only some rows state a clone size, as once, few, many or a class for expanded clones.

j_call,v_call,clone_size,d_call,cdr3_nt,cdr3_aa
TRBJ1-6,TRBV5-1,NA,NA,TGCGCCAGCAGCTCTTGGGGGGCCGATTCACCCCTCCACTTT,CASSSWGADSPLHF
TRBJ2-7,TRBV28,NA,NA,TGTGCCAGCAGTTCTGCCACCACATACGAGCAGTACTTC,CASSSATTYEQYF
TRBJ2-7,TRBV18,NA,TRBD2,TGTGCCAGCTCACCTACCCCAGCGGGGGGCTACGAGCAGTACTTC,CASSPTPAGGYEQYF
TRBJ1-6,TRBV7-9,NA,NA,TGTGCCAGCAGCCTACCGGATTCACCCCTCCACTTT,CASSLPDSPLHF
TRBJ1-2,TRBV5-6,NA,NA,TGTGCCAGCAGCGAGCGGGGAGGCTATGGCTACACCTTC,CASSERGGYGYTF
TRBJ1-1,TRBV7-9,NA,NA,TGTGCCAGCAGCTTAGTGGCGGGGGGGAACACTGAAGCTTTCTTT,CASSLVAGGNTEAFF
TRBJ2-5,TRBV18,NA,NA,TGTGCCAGCTCACCAATCGGGGGAGGTGAGACCCAGTACTTC,CASSPIGGGETQYF
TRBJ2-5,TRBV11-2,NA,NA,TGTGCCAGCAGCTTAGGTTTCCACCCACAAGAGACCCAGTACTTC,CASSLGFHPQETQYF
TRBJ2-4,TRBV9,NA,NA,TGTGCCAGCAGCTTGCCGGGAAAAAACATTCAGTACTTC,CASSLPGKNIQYF
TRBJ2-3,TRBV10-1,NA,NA,TGCGCCAGCAGACCGGGACAAGGAGCAGATACGCAGTATTTT,CASRPGQGADTQYF
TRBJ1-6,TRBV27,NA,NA,TGTGCCAGCAGTTTAAGGGGACCGCCGAGCTCCTATAATTCACCCCTCCACTTT,CASSLRGPPSSYNSPLHF
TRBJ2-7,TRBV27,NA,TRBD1,TGTGCCAGCAGTTTGTCCGGGACAGGGGTAAAGTACTTC,CASSLSGTGVKYF
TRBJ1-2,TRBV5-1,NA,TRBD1,TGCGCCAGCAGCTCAGGGGACAGGGTCTATGGCTACACCTTC,CASSSGDRVYGYTF
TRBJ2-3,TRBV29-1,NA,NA,TGCAGCGTTGTGGTATTCCTGGGAACTACAGATACGCAGTATTTT,CSVVVFLGTTDTQYF
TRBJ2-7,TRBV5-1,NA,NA,TGCGCCAGCAGCAGGGGGACTCTTGGGGACGAGCAGTACTTC,CASSRGTLGDEQYF
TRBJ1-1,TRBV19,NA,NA,TGTGCCAGTATTTATAGGAACACTGAAGCTTTCTTT,CASIYRNTEAFF
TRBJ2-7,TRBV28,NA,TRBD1,TGTGCCAGCAGTATCCCACTCACCGGGACAGGTGAGCAGTACTTC,CASSIPLTGTGEQYF
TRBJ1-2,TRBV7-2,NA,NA,TGTGCCAGCAGCCCCGATTACGATGGCTACACCTTC,CASSPDYDGYTF
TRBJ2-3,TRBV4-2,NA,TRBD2,TGTGCCAGCAGCCAAGAATTGACTAGCGGTACGCGCACAGATACGCAGTATTTT,CASSQELTSGTRTDTQYF
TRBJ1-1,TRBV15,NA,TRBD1,TGTGCCACCAGCAGGGGCACAGGGGGCGCGGGCACTGAAGCTTTCTTT,CATSRGTGGAGTEAFF
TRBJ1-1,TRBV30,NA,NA,TGTGCCTGGGACCTCGACGAATGGGAAGCTTTCTTT,CAWDLDEWEAFF
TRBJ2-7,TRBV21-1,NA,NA,TGTGCCAGCAGTATGGGACAGGGGGCGCATTTTAGCTACGAGCAGTACTTC,CASSMGQGAHFSYEQYF
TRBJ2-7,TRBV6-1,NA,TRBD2,TGTGCCAGCAGTTCGGGGGGGTGGGCGTACTTC,CASSSGGWAYF
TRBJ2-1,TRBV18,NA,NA,TGTGCCAGCTCACCATTGGCGGACTACAATGAGCAGTTCTTC,CASSPLADYNEQFF
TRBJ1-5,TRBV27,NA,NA,TGTGCCAGCGGTGGGGGTCATAGCAATCAGCCCCAGCATTTT,CASGGGHSNQPQHF
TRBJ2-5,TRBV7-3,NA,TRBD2,TGTGCCAGCAGCATGACGCCGGGACTAGCGACAGAGACCCAGTACTTC,CASSMTPGLATETQYF
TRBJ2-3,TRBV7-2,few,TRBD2,TGTGCCAGCACCTTCCCGGGACTAGCGGGAGGGCCCAGGGCAGATACGCAGTATTTT,CASTFPGLAGGPRADTQYF
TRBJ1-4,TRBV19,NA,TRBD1,TGTGCCAGTAGTATGATACAGGGGGCAACTAATGAAAAACTGTTTTTT,CASSMIQGATNEKLFF
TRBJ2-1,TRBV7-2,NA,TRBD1,TGTGCCAGCAGCAGACAGGGGGCATCCTACAATGAGCAGTTCTTC,CASSRQGASYNEQFF
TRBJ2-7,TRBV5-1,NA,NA,TGCGCCAGCGCGCGGAGCTCCTACGAGCAGTACTTC,CASARSSYEQYF
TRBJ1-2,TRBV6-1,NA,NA,TGTGCCAGCAGTGAAATCGCCAGTAACTACACCTTC,CASSEIASNYTF
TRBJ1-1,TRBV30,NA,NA,TGTGCCTGGGGACGAGGAACGAACACTGAAGCTTTCTTT,CAWGRGTNTEAFF
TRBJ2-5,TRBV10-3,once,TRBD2,TGTGCCAGCAGCCCCATAGCGGGGGTACCCCCAGAGACCCAGTACTTC,CASSPIAGVPPETQYF
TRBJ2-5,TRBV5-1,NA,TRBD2,TGCGCCAGCAAATCGCAAGCGGGAGAGGGGACCCAGTACTTC,CASKSQAGEGTQYF
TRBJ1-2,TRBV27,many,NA,TGTGCCAGCAGAGAAATGGGTCAGTCTGGCTACACCTTC,CASREMGQSGYTF
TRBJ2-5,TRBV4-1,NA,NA,TGCGCCAGCAGCTTCCAGTACCAAGAGACCCAGTACTTC,CASSFQYQETQYF
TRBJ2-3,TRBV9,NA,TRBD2,TGTGCCAGCAGCGGTCGCACTAGCGGGGGGGCCTGGGATACGCAGTATTTT,CASSGRTSGGAWDTQYF
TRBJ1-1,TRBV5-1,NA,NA,TGCGCCAGCAGCTTTCGACAGGAGGCTAACACTGAAGCTTTCTTT,CASSFRQEANTEAFF